Below, one T cell receptor beta chain is given with its context. The sample originates from a study of beta chain features in type 1 diabetes. V lost 8 bases to trimming and J lost 3 bases, with 10 bases between them. Germline loops: CDR1 SNHLY, CDR2 FYNNEI. CDR3 length: 12 residues. Expressed TCRB transcripts were sequenced, since all the RNA that had been isolated was reverse transcribed. Some clones are missing from TCRdb's copy, which holds only in-frame ones; the method was immunoSEQ multiplex PCR. The sample lists about 410,000 clones; approximately 15% were seen once. The genes are TRBV2 and TRBJ1-2; the D gene is possibly TRBD1 (6 bases). The receptor was derived from a man aged 25-45 years in good health. The sequencing sample was made of naive CD4+ T cells from blood. The chain's CDR3 is CASRSGDYGYTF. Written as DNA, the CDR3 is TGTGCCAGCCGCTCAGGGGACTATGGCTACACCTTC.